The clone carrying this T cell receptor beta chain was recorded many times. Its antigen remains unidentified. This record comes from a study of regulatory T cells in long-lasting Graves disease. Looking at the study overall: New Graves' disease cases had less than 3 months of antithyroid drugs.

For TCR beta, libraries came from iRepertoire HTBI primers and Arm-PCR of CDR3 regions. TCRdb re-analysed the multiplex PCR reads in MiXCR, keeping a single row per CDR3 protein. The sample has hundreds of thousands of distinct CDR3 sequences; roughly 15% are singletons. Study conclusions and caveats: Peripheral blood alone, not thyroid tissue, underwent study.

Time point in this sample: newly diagnosed GD, antithyroid drugs for less than 3 months. PBMC-derived RNA was used for the TCR library. Germline CDR1 reads ENHRY; CDR2 reads SYGVKD. Trimming took 5 bases from V and 5 from J, leaving 10 bases between them. The CDR3 has 13 amino acids. A further study also used this sample, focusing on T cells in Graves' hyperthyroidism and ophthalmopathy. That source adds: Expanded thyroid clonotypes (above 0.001) were mostly also found in blood.

The J gene is TRBJ2-1, the V gene TRBV10-3, with D tentatively TRBD1 (6 bases). This receptor was taken from a middle-aged woman with Graves disease. This specimen was peripheral blood mononuclear cells (PBMCs), taken at new diagnosis, from a patient treated with antithyroid drugs. The CDR3 is CAISSGTNNEQFF. The CDR3 region has the DNA TGTGCCATCAGTTCCGGGACAAACAATGAGCAGTTCTTC.